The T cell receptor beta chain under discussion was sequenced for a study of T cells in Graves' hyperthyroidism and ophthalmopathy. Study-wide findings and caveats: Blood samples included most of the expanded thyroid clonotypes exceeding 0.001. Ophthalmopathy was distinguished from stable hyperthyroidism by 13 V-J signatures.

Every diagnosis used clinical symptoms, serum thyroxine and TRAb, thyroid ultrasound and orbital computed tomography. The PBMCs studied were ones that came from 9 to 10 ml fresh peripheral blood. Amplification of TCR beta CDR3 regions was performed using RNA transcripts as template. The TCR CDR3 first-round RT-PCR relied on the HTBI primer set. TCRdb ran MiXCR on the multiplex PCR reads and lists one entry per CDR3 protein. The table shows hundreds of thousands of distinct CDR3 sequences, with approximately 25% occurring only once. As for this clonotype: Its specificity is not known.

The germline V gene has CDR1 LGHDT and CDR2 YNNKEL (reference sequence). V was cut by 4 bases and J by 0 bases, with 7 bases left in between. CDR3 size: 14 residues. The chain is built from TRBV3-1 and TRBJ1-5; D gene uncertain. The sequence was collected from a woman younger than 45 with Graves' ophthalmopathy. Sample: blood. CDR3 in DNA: TGTGCCAGCAGCCCAAATTTTAGCAATCAGCCCCAGCATTTT. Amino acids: CASSPNFSNQPQHF.